Each of the 32 T cell receptor beta chains below was sequenced from the same sample in a study of T cell responses to AZD1222 COVID-19 vaccine. Profiled with immunoSEQ multiplex PCR; TCRdb holds only in-frame clones, not every one. This table holds about 140,000 clones, about 93% found once. Sequencing used peripheral blood, obtained on day 0 of AZD1222 vaccination. Receptors originate from an adult in good health.

The rearrangement joins TRBV11-2 to TRBJ1-4; D is possibly TRBD1 (6 bases). Germline-derived CDR1 and CDR2 are SGHAT and FQNNGV. The CDR3 extends over 15 amino acids. V was clipped by 6 bases and J by 2 bases, with 13 bases between them. This CDR3 is CASSQGSTTNEKLFF. CDR3 bases: TGTGCCAGCAGTCAGGGGTCGACGACTAATGAAAAACTGTTTTTT.

V gene TRBV27 combines with J gene TRBJ2-1; no clear D. V shed 1 base and J shed 0 bases, with 13 bases lying between them. This CDR3 has 17 residues. Germline V gene data show CDR1 as MNHEY and CDR2 as SMNVEV (reference sequence). CDR3 region: CASSLYRRVSSYNEQFF. DNA for the CDR3: TGTGCCAGCAGTTTATATCGTAGGGTGTCCTCCTACAATGAGCAGTTCTTC.

The V and J genes are TRBV11-3 and TRBJ2-1; 12 bases are shared with TRBD1. Germline-derived CDR1 and CDR2 are SGHNT and YENEEA. The CDR3 consists of 16 residues. Trimming took 5 bases from V and 7 from J; bases not matched to a gene: 9. The CDR3 DNA follows: TGTGCCAGCAGCCTCTTGGGGGACAGGGGGCAAAATGAGCAGTTCTTC. Its translation is CASSLLGDRGQNEQFF.

The genes are TRBV7-2 and TRBJ2-1; tentatively, D is TRBD2 (5 bases). The CDR3 has 13 residues. CDR1 SGHTA and CDR2 FQGNSA come from the germline V gene. The ends were cut back, 5 bases at V and 5 bases at J, with 10 bases in the middle. The CDR3: CASSKEVDNEQFF. Written as DNA, the CDR3 is TGTGCCAGCAGCAAGGAGGTAGACAATGAGCAGTTCTTC.

The chain couples TRBV5-1 to TRBJ1-3, with a tentative D call TRBD1 (5 bases). The CDR3 is made up of 15 amino acids. With 2 bases removed from V and 0 bases from J, the gap between germline ends came to 9 bases. CDR1 and CDR2 (germline): SGHRS, YFSETQ. CDR3 in amino acids: CASSFGGSSGNTIYF. The CDR3 DNA sequence: TGCGCCAGCAGCTTCGGGGGATCCTCTGGAAACACCATATATTTT.

The chain recombines TRBV5-1 with TRBJ1-1; the D gene is possibly TRBD1 (6 bases). The germline V gene has CDR1 SGHRS and CDR2 YFSETQ. Deletions cut 1 base from V and 1 base from J, with 11 bases between. CDR3 length: 15 residues. The CDR3 loop reads CASSLSGVKNTEAFF. The DNA for the CDR3 is TGCGCCAGCAGCTTGTCAGGGGTCAAGAACACTGAAGCTTTCTTT.

DNA for the CDR3: TGTGCCAGCAGCTTAGGGGGACTAGCGGGAGGCCCAGATACGCAGTATTTT. Its translation is CASSLGGLAGGPDTQYF. The chain joins TRBV7-6 to TRBJ2-3, with 15 bases aligning to TRBD2. From germline, CDR1 is SGHVS and CDR2 FNYEAQ. The V gene end was trimmed by 1 base and the J gene end by 4 bases; junction bases not matched to a gene: 3. The CDR3 runs to 17 residues.

The rearrangement uses TRBV4-1 and TRBJ2-3, with TRBD1 matching over 12 bases. The V segment lost 2 bases and the J segment 1 base; nucleotides outside the gene matches: 7. Germline-derived CDR1 and CDR2 are MGHRA and YSYEKL. This CDR3 comprises 18 residues. The CDR3, as DNA: TGCGCCAGCAGCCAAACGGGACAGGGGGCTGAGGGCACAGATACGCAGTATTTT. Residues: CASSQTGQGAEGTDTQYF.

The V call is TRBV5-6, the J call TRBJ2-6; 8 bases fit TRBD1. The J segment lost 0 bases and the V segment lost 6 bases, leaving 8 bases of the junction unmatched. CDR3 length: 17 residues. Germline CDR1 reads SGHDT; CDR2 reads YYEEEE. The CDR3 loop is CASTDRGPSSGANVLTF. Here the CDR3 DNA reads TGTGCCAGCACAGACAGGGGACCTAGCTCTGGGGCCAACGTCCTGACTTTC.

The rearrangement links TRBV9 to TRBJ2-1; D gene unclear. The ends were cut back, 0 bases at V and 5 bases at J, with 12 bases in the middle. From germline, CDR1 is SGDLS and CDR2 YYNGEE. CDR3 length: 15 amino acids. The DNA of the CDR3 is TGTGCCAGCAGCGTAGCGAGAGGCGGCAACAATGAGCAGTTCTTC. Amino acids: CASSVARGGNNEQFF.

The chain is built from TRBV3-1 (or the pseudogene TRBV3-2) and TRBJ2-2; no definite D call. CDR3 size: 13 residues. Germline V lookup: CDR1 LGHDT, CDR2 YNNKEL (reference sequence). The ends were cut back, 4 bases at V and 5 bases at J, with 8 bases in the middle. This CDR3 is CASSPQPTGELFF. Here the CDR3 DNA reads TGTGCCAGCAGCCCCCAGCCAACCGGGGAGCTGTTTTTT.

The V call is TRBV2, the J call TRBJ1-1; D ambiguous. V lost 6 bases and J 2 bases, leaving 13 bases between the germline ends. The germline V gene encodes CDR1 SNHLY and CDR2 FYNNEI. The CDR3 has 14 residues. In nucleotides, the CDR3 is TGTGCCAGCAGCCTGGGTCAGCTAAACACTGAAGCTTTCTTT. It is translated as CASSLGQLNTEAFF.

V is TRBV6-2 or TRBV6-3 and J is TRBJ2-3; no definite D call. The germline V gene has CDR1 MNHEY and CDR2 SVGEGT. The ends were cut back, 4 bases at V and 3 bases at J, with 14 bases in the middle. The CDR3 runs to 15 residues. CDR3 sequence (DNA): TGTGCCAGCAGTTCCTGGGGAAGGCGAACAGATACGCAGTATTTT. This encodes CASSSWGRRTDTQYF.

This sequence joins TRBV30 and TRBJ1-3; D unresolved. The germline V gene has CDR1 GTSNPN and CDR2 SVGIG (reference sequence). The CDR3 totals 13 residues. Trimming removed 0 bases at V and 3 bases at J, with 6 bases between. In DNA form, the CDR3 reads TGTGCCTGGAGTGTTGCTTATGGAAACACCATATATTTT. Translating it yields CAWSVAYGNTIYF.

As for this clone: The junction does not match germline at one end; this may be a read error. J is TRBJ1-2 and V is TRBV9; maybe TRBD1 (5 bases). This CDR3 spans 13 amino acids. Per the germline V gene, CDR1 is SGDLS and CDR2 is YYNGEE. CDR3 coding DNA: TGTGCCAGCAGCGTAGCTCGGGGGGATGGGTACACCTTC. It encodes CASSVARGDGYTF.

The rearrangement links TRBV2 to TRBJ2-6; tentative D call: TRBD2 (5 bases). V was clipped by 8 bases and J by 6 bases, with 23 bases between them. The CDR3 contains 17 residues. CDR1 is SNHLY and CDR2 is FYNNEI in the germline V gene. The CDR3 loop is CASRRLKAQRKANVLTF. As DNA, the CDR3 is TGTGCCAGCCGGAGGCTTAAGGCCCAGCGGAAGGCCAACGTCCTGACTTTC.

CDR3 DNA sequence: TGTGCCAGCAGCCCGATGAACACTGAAGCTTTCTTT. Its protein is CASSPMNTEAFF. The chain combines TRBV6-5 with TRBJ1-1; D gene ambiguous. Germline loops: CDR1 MNHEY, CDR2 SVGAGI. V was cut by 6 bases and J by 0 bases, with 5 bases left in between. This CDR3 region has 12 residues.

This chain connects TRBV27 to TRBJ1-5, with 9 bases matching TRBD1. V shed 6 bases and J 12 bases; nucleotides not matched to a gene: 6. The CDR3 covers 12 residues. Germline assignment: CDR1 MNHEY and CDR2 SMNVEV (reference sequence). The CDR3 loop reads CASRQGQGHQHF. The CDR3 DNA is TGTGCCAGCAGACAAGGACAGGGGCACCAGCATTTT.

This clone was found once. The chain recombines TRBV11-2 with TRBJ2-1; TRBD1 matches at 10 bases. Unmatched junction bases numbered 8, after V lost 4 bases and J lost 8 bases. The germline V gene encodes CDR1 SGHAT and CDR2 FQNNGV. This CDR3 has 15 amino acids. In DNA, the CDR3 is TGTGCCAGCAGCTACCCGGGACAGGGGCTCGATGAGCAGTTCTTC. It encodes CASSYPGQGLDEQFF.

The V and J genes are TRBV19 and TRBJ1-5; 7 bases line up with TRBD1. The CDR3 runs to 15 residues. Unmatched junction bases numbered 5, after V lost 6 bases and J lost 0 bases. The germline V gene has CDR1 LNHDA and CDR2 SQIVND (reference sequence). Here the CDR3 reads CASRTDRVSNQPQHF. CDR3 in DNA: TGTGCCAGTAGGACTGACAGGGTTAGCAATCAGCCCCAGCATTTT.

J is TRBJ1-2 and V is TRBV5-1; no firm D call. The CDR3 has 13 amino acids. The ends were cut back, 4 bases at V and 2 bases at J, with 9 bases in the middle. Per the germline V gene, CDR1 is SGHRS and CDR2 is YFSETQ. The CDR3 nucleotides read TGCGCCAGCAGCCAGGACGTCAACTATGGCTACACCTTC. Translation gives CASSQDVNYGYTF.

This chain links TRBV11-1 with TRBJ2-1, with 12 bases matching TRBD2. This CDR3 has 14 amino acids. J was trimmed by 12 bases and V by 5 bases; bases with no gene match: 8. In germline, CDR1 is SGHAT, CDR2 FQDESV (reference sequence). CDR3 in amino acids: CASSLRLAGERQFF. In DNA form, the CDR3 reads TGTGCCAGCAGCCTCCGACTAGCGGGAGAACGGCAGTTCTTC. Full variable domain (missing parts from reference TRBV11-1 and TRBJ2-1): EAEVAQSPRYKITEKSQAVAFWCDPISGHATLYWYRQILGQGPELLVQFQDESVVDDSQLPKDRFSAERLKGVDSTLKIQPAELGDSAMYLCASSLRLAGERQFFGPGTRLTVL.

This clone was seen more than once but under ten times. This chain uses TRBV4-2 with TRBJ1-1, with a weak D call TRBD1 (5 bases). The ends were cut back, 4 bases at V and 1 base at J, with 13 bases in the middle. The V gene's germline CDR1 is LGHNA and CDR2 YNFKEQ. The CDR3 extends over 15 amino acids. The CDR3 nucleotides are TGTGCCAGCAGCCTCGGGACTTTCCCGAACACTGAAGCTTTCTTT. The encoded protein is CASSLGTFPNTEAFF.

The V and J genes are TRBV2 and TRBJ2-7; 8 bases are shared with TRBD2. This CDR3 has 16 amino acids. Trimming at V came to 3 bases and at J to 4 bases, leaving 11 bases not matched to a gene. CDR1 is SNHLY and CDR2 is FYNNEI in the germline V gene. CDR3 coding DNA: TGTGCCAGCAGTGATACCAGGAGCGGGAGTTATTACGAGCAGTACTTC. It specifies CASSDTRSGSYYEQYF. Full variable domain (rest looked up from reference TRBV2 and TRBJ2-7): EPEVTQTPSHQVTQMGQEVILRCVPISNHLYFYWYRQILGQKVEFLVSFYNNEISEKSEIFDDQFSVERPDGSNFTLKIRSTKLEDSAMYFCASSDTRSGSYYEQYFGPGTRLTVT.

The chain links TRBV3-1 (or the pseudogene TRBV3-2) to TRBJ2-1; 11 positions match TRBD2. Germline V lookup: CDR1 LGHDT, CDR2 YNNKEL (reference sequence). This CDR3 region has 15 residues. The V gene end was trimmed by 3 bases and the J gene end by 13 bases; junction bases not matched to a gene: 11. The chain's CDR3 is CASSQGLAESGPQFF. CDR3 in DNA: TGTGCCAGCAGCCAGGGACTAGCGGAAAGTGGACCCCAGTTCTTC.

CDR3 amino acids: CASSSEAGGTNEQFF. In nucleotides, the CDR3 is TGTGCCAGCAGCTCCGAAGCGGGAGGGACGAATGAGCAGTTCTTC. This chain uses TRBV11-2 with TRBJ2-1; 10 bases fit TRBD2. Germline-derived CDR1 and CDR2 are SGHAT and FQNNGV. After removal of 4 bases from V and 7 bases from J, the junction contained 7 bases not matched to a gene. The CDR3 runs 15 residues. The full variable domain, its missing parts supplied by reference TRBV11-2 and TRBJ2-1, is EAGVAQSPRYKIIEKRQSVAFWCNPISGHATLYWYQQILGQGPKLLIQFQNNGVVDDSQLPKDRFSAERLKGVDSTLKIQPAKLEDSAVYLCASSSEAGGTNEQFFGPGTRLTVL.

J is TRBJ2-6 and V is TRBV5-1; no firm D call. Trimming took off 0 bases at V and 2 bases at J, with 9 bases between the two ends. CDR1 SGHRS and CDR2 YFSETQ come from the germline V gene. This CDR3 has 16 residues. This chain's CDR3 is CASSLGRDAGANVLTF. The CDR3 bases are TGCGCCAGCAGCTTGGGGCGTGATGCTGGGGCCAACGTCCTGACTTTC.

This clone has just one count. The J gene is TRBJ2-2, the V gene TRBV5-6; D not resolved. Germline CDR1 reads SGHDT; CDR2 reads YYEEEE. The CDR3 is 13 residues long. Trimming shortened V by 2 bases and J by 7 bases, and 9 bases separated the two germline ends. CDR3 sequence reads: CASSLVQRGELFF. DNA for the CDR3: TGTGCCAGCAGCTTAGTTCAGCGCGGGGAGCTGTTTTTT.

The gene calls are TRBV4-2 and TRBJ2-1; 9 positions agree with TRBD2. The germline CDR1 and CDR2 sequences are LGHNA and YNFKEQ. Trimming took 5 bases from V and 5 from J; bases not matched to a gene: 22. The CDR3 contains 20 residues. The CDR3 is CASSGSGWGYSGSIDNEQFF. Written as DNA, the CDR3 is TGTGCCAGCAGCGGGAGCGGGTGGGGATATAGCGGGAGTATCGACAATGAGCAGTTCTTC.

The chain couples TRBV28 to TRBJ1-4; the D gene is possibly TRBD1 (6 bases). Germline values: CDR1 MDHEN, CDR2 SYDVKM. The V end lost 4 bases, the J end lost 4 bases, and 13 bases lay between the germline ends. This CDR3 has 15 amino acids. The CDR3 DNA follows: TGTGCCAGCAGTTCAGGGGAGGGTTATAATGAAAAACTGTTTTTT. Translated, it gives CASSSGEGYNEKLFF.

The chain has TRBV7-9 and TRBJ1-4; no reliable D call. V was pared by 8 bases and J by 5 bases, with 15 bases between. The CDR3 covers 14 residues. CDR1 is SEHNR, CDR2 FQNEAQ, per germline (reference sequence). CDR3 bases: TGTGCCAGCTCTCCTTTTATCCCCAATGAAAAACTGTTTTTT. Its protein is CASSPFIPNEKLFF.

The chain uses TRBV4-1 and TRBJ2-5, with 8 nucleotides matching TRBD2. The V segment lost 2 bases and the J segment 5 bases; nucleotides outside the gene matches: 10. Germline V gene lookup returns CDR1 MGHRA and CDR2 YSYEKL. This CDR3 is 16 amino acids long. The CDR3 nucleotides are TGCGCCAGCAGCCAACTTAGCGGGAAGCTGGTGGAGACCCAGTACTTC. The encoded protein is CASSQLSGKLVETQYF.